Listed here are 22 T cell receptor beta chains from one sample, sequenced in a study of cytomegalovirus exposure and HLA in healthy donors. PCR amplification relied on 60 Vbeta primers (plus 13 Jbeta primers). Measured with immunoSEQ multiplex PCR; TCRdb has only the in-frame clones, and not every one. The sample has hundreds of thousands of clones, 70% seen once. Sequencing was performed on PBMCs. These receptors were obtained from a man between 40 and 49 years old in good health and CMV-seropositive.

The chain couples TRBV2 to TRBJ2-2, with TRBD1 matching over 9 bases. J was trimmed by 7 bases and V by 6 bases; bases with no gene match: 12. Germline V lookup: CDR1 SNHLY, CDR2 FYNNEI. The CDR3 totals 16 residues. The CDR3 DNA reads as TGTGCCAGCAGCCAGGACAGGGGACAATTCGGCGGGGAGCTGTTTTTT. Translated: CASSQDRGQFGGELFF.

This clone was seen a single time. CDR3 sequence: CASSPPNRMDYEQYF. The CDR3, as DNA: TGTGCCAGCAGCCCACCTAACCGTATGGACTACGAGCAGTACTTC. The chain has TRBV5-5 and TRBJ2-5; D not certain. The tail of the sequence fits TRBJ2-7 better, so the J call may be wrong. CDR3 size: 15 residues. Germline CDR1 SGHKS, CDR2 YYEKEE (reference sequence).

This clone occurred a few times. The V and J genes are TRBV5-6 and TRBJ1-1, with 9 bases identical to TRBD1. J gave up 5 bases and V 3 bases, and 8 bases lay outside the gene matches. The germline V gene has CDR1 SGHDT and CDR2 YYEEEE. The CDR3 totals 15 residues. The CDR3 DNA reads TGTGCCAGCAGCTGGAGGGGACAGGGATTTACTGAAGCTTTCTTT. It translates to CASSWRGQGFTEAFF.

This clone occurred once. At the DNA level, this CDR3 is encoded by other sequences in the same sample as well. The rearrangement joins TRBV14 to TRBJ2-7, with 7 bases that match TRBD2. CDR1 and CDR2 (germline): SGHDN, FVKESK. The length of the CDR3 is 14 residues. The V gene end was trimmed by 4 bases and the J gene end by 6 bases; junction bases not matched to a gene: 9. The CDR3 sequence: CASSPWGGASEQYF. CDR3 nucleotide sequence: TGTGCCAGCAGCCCCTGGGGAGGGGCTAGCGAGCAGTACTTC.

The CDR3 nucleotides read TGTGCCAGCAGTTACCAAGGAGGGACTCGCTGCGAGCAGTACTTC. Translating it yields CASSYQGGTRCEQYF. The rearrangement uses TRBV6-5 and TRBJ2-7; the D gene is possibly TRBD2 (6 bases). Trimming stripped 2 bases from V and 6 bases from J, with 17 bases between. From germline, CDR1 is MNHEY and CDR2 SVGAGI. The CDR3 covers 15 residues.

The V gene is TRBV6-6, the J gene TRBJ1-2, with 9 positions matching TRBD1. The CDR3 has 15 amino acids. After removal of 6 bases from V and 6 bases from J, the junction contained 11 bases not matched to a gene. CDR1 MNHNY and CDR2 SVGAGI come from the germline V gene (reference sequence). CDR3 nucleotides: TGTGCCAGCAGCGAATCCACAGGGGGCGTTGATGGCTACACCTTC. It specifies CASSESTGGVDGYTF.

The chain uses TRBV6-1 and TRBJ1-4; D possibly corresponds to TRBD1 (5 bases). The V gene lost 11 bases and the J gene lost 3 bases, with 10 bases spanning the gap. In germline, CDR1 is MNHNS, CDR2 SASEGT. The CDR3 has 12 amino acids. The CDR3 reads CARGRANEKLFF. As DNA, the CDR3 is TGTGCCCGGGGGAGGGCTAATGAAAAACTGTTTTTT.

J is TRBJ2-7 and V is TRBV19; D might be TRBD1 (7 bases). V was cut by 3 bases and J by 6 bases, with 12 bases left in between. The V gene's germline CDR1 is LNHDA and CDR2 SQIVND (reference sequence). The CDR3 consists of 13 residues. The chain's CDR3 is CASSIDQGGEQYF. CDR3 DNA: TGTGCCAGTAGTATCGATCAGGGGGGCGAGCAGTACTTC.

This chain connects TRBV19 to TRBJ2-2; 10 bases align to TRBD1. J was trimmed by 4 bases and V by 6 bases; bases with no gene match: 8. Looked up from germline, CDR1 is LNHDA and CDR2 is SQIVND (reference sequence). CDR3 length: 16 amino acids. CDR3 loop: CASRPPGTGVTGELFF. CDR3 DNA sequence: TGTGCCAGTAGGCCTCCGGGGACAGGGGTCACCGGGGAGCTGTTTTTT.

V usage is TRBV11-2 and J usage is TRBJ2-1, with TRBD2 as a possible D gene (6 bases). The CDR3 length is 14 residues. The germline V and J ends were trimmed by 1 base and 10 bases, with 14 bases remaining between them. Germline V gene data show CDR1 as SGHAT and CDR2 as FQNNGV. The CDR3 region has the DNA TGTGCCAGCAGCTTAGGGGACTTGTCAGGGGAGCAGTTCTTC. This codes for CASSLGDLSGEQFF.

The rearrangement joins TRBV9 to TRBJ2-7; D is perhaps TRBD1 (6 bases). Germline assignment: CDR1 SGDLS and CDR2 YYNGEE. Trimming took off 4 bases at V and 2 bases at J, with 13 bases between the two ends. The length of the CDR3 is 14 residues. Written as DNA, the CDR3 is TGTGCCAGCAGCCCCCAGGGGCTCGCCTACGAGCAGTACTTC. It is translated as CASSPQGLAYEQYF.

This chain connects TRBV5-1 to TRBJ2-3; 10 bases are shared with TRBD2. CDR1 SGHRS and CDR2 YFSETQ come from the germline V gene. With 4 bases clipped from V and 4 bases from J, the junction kept 9 bases outside the gene matches. The CDR3 sequence is 16 residues long. The CDR3 region is CASSPRGAGGADTQYF. CDR3 sequence (DNA): TGCGCCAGCAGCCCTAGGGGAGCGGGGGGGGCAGATACGCAGTATTTT.

The gene calls are TRBV6-4 and TRBJ1-2; no clear D gene. Germline CDR1 reads MRHNA; CDR2 reads SNTAGT. The CDR3 covers 15 residues. Trimming pared 0 bases from V and 4 bases from J, leaving 12 bases between. CDR3 sequence (DNA): TGTGCCAGCAGTGACTCCGGTGCAGGTTCCTATGGCTACACCTTC. As protein: CASSDSGAGSYGYTF.

The chain joins TRBV6-5 to TRBJ1-2; 8 bases are shared with TRBD1. V lost 11 bases to trimming and J lost 7 bases; unmatched junction nucleotides: 9. The CDR3 has 12 amino acids. Germline V gene lookup returns CDR1 MNHEY and CDR2 SVGAGI. CDR3 residues: CAVRQGSGGYTF. The CDR3 nucleotides read TGTGCCGTTCGACAGGGGAGTGGTGGCTACACCTTC.

The V call is TRBV19, the J call TRBJ2-6; TRBD1 aligns across 7 bases. V was pared by 6 bases and J by 0 bases, with 11 bases of the junction left unmatched. Germline V gives CDR1 LNHDA, CDR2 SQIVND (reference sequence). The CDR3 has 18 amino acids. This CDR3 reads CASRRQAGTDSGANVLTF. CDR3 nucleotides: TGTGCCAGTAGGCGTCAGGCTGGGACAGACTCTGGGGCCAACGTCCTGACTTTC. The complete variable domain, with remaining parts taken from reference TRBV19 and TRBJ2-6, reads DGGITQSPKYLFRKEGQNVTLSCEQNLNHDAMYWYRQDPGQGLRLIYYSQIVNDFQKGDIAEGYSVSREKKESFPLTVTSAQKNPTAFYLCASRRQAGTDSGANVLTFGAGSRLTVL.

The chain couples TRBV19 to TRBJ2-3; D gene ambiguous. The V end was cut by 5 bases, the J end by 4 bases, with 4 bases between. The germline gives CDR1 LNHDA, CDR2 SQIVND (reference sequence). The CDR3 contains 11 residues. In nucleotides, the CDR3 is TGTGCCAGTAGTCCCTCAGATACGCAGTATTTT. Translating it yields CASSPSDTQYF.

V gene TRBV19 combines with J gene TRBJ1-5; D not certain. CDR1 is LNHDA and CDR2 is SQIVND in the germline V gene (reference sequence). V lost 8 bases and J lost 2, with 16 bases in between. This CDR3 is built from 15 residues. DNA for the CDR3: TGTGCCAGTGAATATGCTGGAGTAGGCAATCAGCCCCAGCATTTT. Amino acids: CASEYAGVGNQPQHF. The full variable domain, with the rest looked up from reference TRBV19 and TRBJ1-5, is DGGITQSPKYLFRKEGQNVTLSCEQNLNHDAMYWYRQDPGQGLRLIYYSQIVNDFQKGDIAEGYSVSREKKESFPLTVTSAQKNPTAFYLCASEYAGVGNQPQHFGDGTRLSIL.

This clone was seen a single time. The J gene is TRBJ1-1, the V gene TRBV7-9; D not resolved. The CDR3 is 14 amino acids. Trimming stripped 0 bases from V and 7 bases from J, with 12 bases between. Germline assignment: CDR1 SEHNR and CDR2 FQNEAQ (reference sequence). CDR3 nucleotide sequence: TGTGCCAGCAGCTTAGCGCTACGGGGAAATGAAGCTTTCTTT. Encoded protein: CASSLALRGNEAFF.

Notes on this clone: Other DNA sequences from this sample encode an identical CDR3 as well. The chain joins TRBV28 to TRBJ1-2; D remains ambiguous. In germline, CDR1 is MDHEN, CDR2 SYDVKM. V was cut by 7 bases and J by 4 bases, with 7 bases left in between. The CDR3 has 11 amino acids. The DNA for the CDR3 is TGTGCCAGCACATCGGGCTATGGCTACACCTTC. It codes for CASTSGYGYTF.

The chain employs TRBV7-9 and TRBJ1-5, with TRBD1 as a possible D gene (6 bases). V was trimmed by 5 bases and J by 7 bases, leaving 18 bases between them. Germline V gene lookup returns CDR1 SEHNR and CDR2 FQNEAQ (reference sequence). The CDR3 length is 15 residues. In DNA, the CDR3 is TGTGCCAGCAGCGTGGAGGGGGGGGCCCAGCAGCCCCAGCATTTT. It yields the protein CASSVEGGAQQPQHF.

The CDR3 loop is CASGLGTSGERSYEQYF. DNA for the CDR3: TGTGCTAGTGGTTTGGGGACTAGCGGGGAGCGCTCCTACGAGCAGTACTTC. The V and J genes are TRBV12-5 and TRBJ2-7, with 12 bases aligning to TRBD2. The CDR3 contains 17 residues. Germline assignment: CDR1 LGHNT and CDR2 FRNRAP. Unmatched junction bases numbered 4, after V lost 1 base and J lost 0 bases.

This clone showed up just once. The J gene is TRBJ1-6, the V gene TRBV7-2; D is unresolved. Germline loops: CDR1 SGHTA, CDR2 FQGNSA. Trimming pared 1 base from V and 0 bases from J, leaving 10 bases between. The CDR3 covers 17 residues. The DNA for the CDR3 is TGTGCCAGCAGCTTAGTGGGCCCGAGCTCCTATAATTCACCCCTCCACTTT. It encodes CASSLVGPSSYNSPLHF. The full variable domain, its missing parts supplied by reference TRBV7-2 and TRBJ1-6, is GAGVSQSPSNKVTEKGKDVELRCDPISGHTALYWYRQSLGQGLEFLIYFQGNSAPDKSGLPSDRFSAERTGGSVSTLTIQRTQQEDSAVYLCASSLVGPSSYNSPLHFGNGTRLTVT.